This record looks at one T cell receptor beta chain sequence and its context. The entry originates in a study of control samples from healthy donors and cancer patients. Trimming pared 4 bases from V and 7 bases from J, leaving 8 bases between. This CDR3 region has 12 residues. The V gene's germline CDR1 is KGHSH and CDR2 LQKENI. TCRdb keeps only in-frame clones here, not all; method: immunoSEQ multiplex PCR. The sample records approximately 41,000 clones, 90% to 95% being singletons. What was sequenced was blood. The rearrangement links TRBV18 to TRBJ2-1, with unresolved D. This clonotype was sampled from a man between 60 and 75 years old in good health. CDR3: CASSLQINEQFF. CDR3 coding DNA: TGTGCCAGCTCACTTCAAATTAATGAGCAGTTCTTC.